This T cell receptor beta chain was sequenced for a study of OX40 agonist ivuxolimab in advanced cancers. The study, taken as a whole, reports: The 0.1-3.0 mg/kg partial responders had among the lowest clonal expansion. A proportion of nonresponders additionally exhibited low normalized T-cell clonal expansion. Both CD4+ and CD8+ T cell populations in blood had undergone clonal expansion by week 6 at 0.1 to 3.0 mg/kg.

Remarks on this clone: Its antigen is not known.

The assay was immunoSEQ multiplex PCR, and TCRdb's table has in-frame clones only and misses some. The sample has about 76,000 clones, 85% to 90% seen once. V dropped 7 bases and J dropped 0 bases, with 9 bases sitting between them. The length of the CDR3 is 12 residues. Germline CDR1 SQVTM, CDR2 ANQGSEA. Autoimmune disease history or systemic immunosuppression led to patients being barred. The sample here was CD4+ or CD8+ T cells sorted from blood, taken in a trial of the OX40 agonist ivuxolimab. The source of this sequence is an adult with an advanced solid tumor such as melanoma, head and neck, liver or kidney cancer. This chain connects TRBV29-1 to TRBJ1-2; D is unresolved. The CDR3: CSAEAPNYGYTF. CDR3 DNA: TGCAGCGCCGAGGCCCCTAACTATGGCTACACCTTC.